This TCR beta chain was sequenced in a study of T cell changes during pregnancy in multiple sclerosis. CDR3 length: 15 amino acids. Looked up from germline, CDR1 is LGHNA and CDR2 is YSLEER. V lost 0 bases and J lost 8; bases outside the gene matches: 7. Profiling relied on immunoSEQ multiplex PCR, and the TCRdb table lists in-frame clones only, not all of them. The data show about 110,000 clones, 92% seen once. The chain has TRBV4-3 and TRBJ2-1, with 7 bases aligning to TRBD1. The sequence derives from a female donor in good health, enrolled as a control in a pregnancy study. The sequencing used peripheral blood, collected in the third trimester of pregnancy. The CDR3 protein is CASSQDRGTAYEQFF. The CDR3, as DNA: TGCGCCAGCAGCCAAGATCGAGGGACAGCATATGAGCAGTTCTTC.